This T cell receptor beta chain came from a study of response to subunit inactivated influenza vaccine. The study, taken as a whole, reports: Researchers suggested that each seasonal influenza vaccination recruits few new T cells.

TCRdb re-called the RT-PCR reads through MiXCR, storing one row per CDR3 protein. The sample contains about 160,000 distinct CDR3 sequences, 11% of which appear only once. Germline trimming cut 3 bases from V and 3 bases from J; bases unmatched to any gene: 8. Per germline, CDR1 MNHEY and CDR2 SVGEGT. This CDR3 comprises 17 residues. As regards this clonotype: Its antigen is not known.

The material was non-naive T cells sorted from PBMCs, obtained about 40 days after vaccination. V gene TRBV6-2 or TRBV6-3 combines with J gene TRBJ2-2; the match to TRBD1 covers 9 bases. This clonotype was obtained from a man in his forties or fifties who received an inactivated influenza vaccine. In nucleotides, the CDR3 is TGTGCCAGCAGTTATCGGTCGGGACAGGGACACACCGGGGAGCTGTTTTTT. Translated: CASSYRSGQGHTGELFF.